A selection of T cell receptor beta chains follows, all from one sample in a study of blood T cell repertoires in COVID-19. TCRdb's copy holds only in-frame clones and misses some; the assay was immunoSEQ multiplex PCR. The sample includes 200,000 to 250,000 clones, 85% to 90% seen only once; the top ten take approximately 14%. Source material: PBMCs or T cells enriched from blood (not recorded which). These receptors all stem from a woman aged 45-65 years with acute COVID-19. Each CDR3 is given with its conserved first and last residue. Fields, in order: V gene, J gene, clone size, CDR3 length, D gene, CDR3 DNA, CDR3 protein. D genes are given only for firm matches. The listing skips clone size in some rows; elsewhere it reads once, few, many or a size class.

>TRBV5-1|TRBJ1-6|NA|15|TRBD1
TGCGCCAGCAGCTTCAACAGGGGGTATAATTCACCCCTCCACTTT
CASSFNRGYNSPLHF
>TRBV6-1|TRBJ2-2|NA|14|NA
TGTGCCAGCAGTGAAGCGGCAGGGATCGGGGAGCTGTTTTTT
CASSEAAGIGELFF
>TRBV6-6|TRBJ2-1|few|18|NA
TGTGCCAGCAGTCCTCCTTCTTTCCCGCGCCCGGCCTACAATGAGCAGTTCTTC
CASSPPSFPRPAYNEQFF
>TRBV27|TRBJ1-4|NA|17|NA
TGTGCCAGCAGTTCTAACTACCGGCGGGAAGGGAATGAAAAACTGTTTTTT
CASSSNYRREGNEKLFF
>TRBV5-8|TRBJ1-1|once|16|TRBD1
TGTGCCAGCAGCCCTCAGGGGGCTCGGCGGAACACTGAAGCTTTCTTT
CASSPQGARRNTEAFF
>TRBV9|TRBJ2-4|NA|12|TRBD1
TGTGCCAGCAGCGCTACAGGGGGCATTCAGTACTTC
CASSATGGIQYF
>TRBV6-5|TRBJ2-1|once|16|TRBD2
TGTGCCAGCAGTTCCACCCTAGCGGCCCTTGGTGGTGAGCAGTTCTTC
CASSSTLAALGGEQFF
>TRBV7-2|TRBJ2-3|NA|17|NA
TGTGCCAGCAGCCCTCCTCGTCTCCTCGCCGGGGCAGATACGCAGTATTTT
CASSPPRLLAGADTQYF
>TRBV7-6|TRBJ2-7|NA|14|TRBD2
TGTGCCAGCACCCCCGGACTAGCGGTTGACGAGCAGTACTTC
CASTPGLAVDEQYF
>TRBV7-3|TRBJ2-3|NA|17|TRBD2
TGTGCCAGCAGTTTCAATCCTAGCGGGAGAGGGGAAGATACGCAGTATTTT
CASSFNPSGRGEDTQYF
>TRBV6-6|TRBJ1-5|NA|12|NA
TGTGCCAGCAGCCTCAGGAATCAGCCCCAGCATTTT
CASSLRNQPQHF
>TRBV19|TRBJ1-5|NA|14|TRBD1
TGTGCCAGTAGTATACAGGGGGTTGGGCAGCCCCAGCATTTT
CASSIQGVGQPQHF
>TRBV18|TRBJ2-3|NA|15|TRBD2
TGTGCCAGCTCACCTTTGGGGGGGAGCACAGATACGCAGTATTTT
CASSPLGGSTDTQYF
>TRBV5-4|TRBJ1-2|NA|14|NA
TGTGCCAGCAGCTTGGAGGGGATCGGCTATGGCTACACCTTC
CASSLEGIGYGYTF
>TRBV27|TRBJ1-2|few|16|TRBD1
TGTGCCAGCAGTTTATCGATTAGGGGGCCCTTCTATGGCTACACCTTC
CASSLSIRGPFYGYTF
>TRBV5-4|TRBJ2-3|NA|13|NA
TGTGCCAGCAGCTCCGGGGAGGGGGTATCGCAGTATTTT
CASSSGEGVSQYF
>TRBV6-1|TRBJ2-7|NA|16|NA
TGTGCCAGCAGTGTCTCACCCGGAGGGGTTTCCTACGAGCAGTACTTC
CASSVSPGGVSYEQYF
>TRBV7-2|TRBJ1-2|NA|14|NA
TGTGCCAGCAGCTTAGGAATGGGAGCCCATGGCTACACCTTC
CASSLGMGAHGYTF
>TRBV27|TRBJ2-1|once|14|TRBD2
TGTGCCAGCAGTTTCCGGCTGGGACTAGCGGAGCTTTTCTTC
CASSFRLGLAELFF
>TRBV27|TRBJ2-7|NA|15|TRBD1
TGTGCCAGCAGTTCCTCATGGCGACAGGGCTACGAGCAGTACTTC
CASSSSWRQGYEQYF
>TRBV19|TRBJ2-7|few|13|NA
TGTGCCAGTAGTGGGGCAGAGACCTACGAGCAGTACTTC
CASSGAETYEQYF
>TRBV12-2|TRBJ1-1|NA|14|NA
TGTGCAAGTCGCTTCGACAGGGCGGGAACTGAAGCTTTCTTT
CASRFDRAGTEAFF
>TRBV25-1|TRBJ2-7|once|13|TRBD1
TGTGCCAGCAGTGTAACAGGGGGGTACGAGCAGTACTTC
CASSVTGGYEQYF
>TRBV5-4|TRBJ2-2|NA|19|TRBD2
TGTGCCAGCAGCTTGGTGGTTACTCGGACTAGCGGGAACACCGGGGAGCTGTTTTTT
CASSLVVTRTSGNTGELFF
>TRBV27|TRBJ2-1|NA|19|NA
TGTGCCAGCAGTTTACGAAGGGCGCGGGGTTCCCCATCCTACAATGAGCAGTTCTTC
CASSLRRARGSPSYNEQFF
>TRBV19|TRBJ1-2|NA|14|NA
TGTGCCAGTAGAGGGGACATTACCCGACGGGGCTACACCTTC
CASRGDITRRGYTF
>TRBV2|TRBJ1-6|NA|13|NA
TGTGCCAGCAGTGAAGCGGAGGGAGTCTCCCTCCACTTT
CASSEAEGVSLHF